The clone carrying this T cell receptor beta chain has ten or more counts. TCRdb passed the 5' RACE reads through MiXCR, listing each CDR3 protein once. The sample holds hundreds of thousands of distinct CDR3 sequences, 20% to 30% seen once. The data were obtained in a study of CD8 T cells in ankylosing spondylitis. Germline V gene lookup returns CDR1 LGHNA and CDR2 YNFKEQ. The CDR3 consists of 15 residues. V shed 1 base and J shed 2 bases, with 10 bases lying between them. The gene calls are TRBV4-2 and TRBJ2-3; D unclear. The receptor comes from a male donor with ankylosing spondylitis or in good health (not recorded which). The sample was blood, either unsorted or a sorted T cell fraction (not recorded which). CDR3 loop: CASSQASQVTDTQYF. For the CDR3, the DNA is TGTGCCAGCAGCCAAGCCTCTCAGGTCACAGATACGCAGTATTTT.